The sequence of this T cell receptor beta chain was determined in a study of CD8+CD57+ T cells in acquired aplastic anemia. The study's findings and limits: Both patients and controls carried the same twenty-nine CD8+ CDR3 sequences. Simpson's diversity of CD8+ cells was not significantly different in patients compared with controls.

The CDR3 runs to 13 residues. Germline V gene lookup returns CDR1 DFQATT and CDR2 SNEGSKA (reference sequence). The J segment lost 1 base and the V segment lost 3 bases, leaving 2 bases of the junction unmatched. The template used for profiling TCR beta VDJ and CDR3 was genomic DNA. TCRdb re-called the reads with MiXCR, one entry per CDR3 protein. This sample has fewer than 250,000 distinct CDR3 sequences, with around 45% found just once. Only patients with CD8+CD57+ cell expansion on flow cytometry were chosen for sequencing. This clonotype was counted many times. Its specificity is not known. The TCR originated in a human donor with aplastic anemia. The sequencing input was sorted CD4+, CD8+, or CD8+CD57+ T cells (not recorded which) from PBMCs. This sequence joins TRBV20-1 and TRBJ2-7, with 8 nucleotides matching TRBD1. Here the CDR3 DNA reads TGCAGTGCTAGGGGGACAGGATCCTACGAGCAGTACTTC. It codes for CSARGTGSYEQYF.